The entry below describes one TCR beta chain. The method was immunoSEQ multiplex PCR; TCRdb's version includes in-frame clones alone and lacks a portion of them. This sample has about 66,000 clones, with under 95% found just once. These data originate in a study of T cell responses to AZD1222 COVID-19 vaccine. V was pared by 4 bases and J by 2 bases, with 7 bases between. Germline V gene sequence: CDR1 SGHDT, CDR2 YYEEEE. The CDR3 runs 13 residues. The chain carries TRBV5-6 and TRBJ1-5; D might be TRBD1 (5 bases). Sequenced here: peripheral blood, sampled 28 days after the second dose of the MenACWY control vaccine. The TCR was taken from an adult who received the MenACWY meningococcal vaccine as a control. The CDR3 loop reads CASSAQGNQPQHF. The CDR3 DNA follows: TGTGCCAGCAGCGCACAGGGCAATCAGCCCCAGCATTTT.